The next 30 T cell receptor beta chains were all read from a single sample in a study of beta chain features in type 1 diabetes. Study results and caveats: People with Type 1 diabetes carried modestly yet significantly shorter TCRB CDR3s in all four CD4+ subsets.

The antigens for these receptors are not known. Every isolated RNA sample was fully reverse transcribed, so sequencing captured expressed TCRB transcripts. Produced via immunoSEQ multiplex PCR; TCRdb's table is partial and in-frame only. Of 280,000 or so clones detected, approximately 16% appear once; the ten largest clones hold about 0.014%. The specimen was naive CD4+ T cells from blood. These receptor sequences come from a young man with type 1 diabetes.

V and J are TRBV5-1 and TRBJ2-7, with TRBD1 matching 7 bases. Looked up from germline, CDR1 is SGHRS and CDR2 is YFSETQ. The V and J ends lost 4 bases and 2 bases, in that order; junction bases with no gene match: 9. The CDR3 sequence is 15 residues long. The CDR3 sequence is CASSPGTATPYEQYF. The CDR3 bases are TGCGCCAGCAGCCCCGGGACAGCGACCCCCTACGAGCAGTACTTC.

The CDR3 DNA follows: TGTGCCAGCTCTCCGGACAGCCCACAAGAGACCCAGTACTTC. It yields the protein CASSPDSPQETQYF. The chain couples TRBV2 to TRBJ2-5; TRBD1 might be the D (6 bases). Germline CDR1 is SNHLY and CDR2 is FYNNEI. The V and J ends lost 8 bases and 2 bases respectively, with 15 bases between them. CDR3 length: 14 residues.

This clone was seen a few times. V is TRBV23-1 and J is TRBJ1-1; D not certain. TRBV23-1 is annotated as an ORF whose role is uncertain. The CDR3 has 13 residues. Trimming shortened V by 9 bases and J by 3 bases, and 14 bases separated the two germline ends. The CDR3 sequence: CASPGVAYTEAFF. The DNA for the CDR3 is TGCGCCAGTCCCGGGGTGGCCTACACTGAAGCTTTCTTT.

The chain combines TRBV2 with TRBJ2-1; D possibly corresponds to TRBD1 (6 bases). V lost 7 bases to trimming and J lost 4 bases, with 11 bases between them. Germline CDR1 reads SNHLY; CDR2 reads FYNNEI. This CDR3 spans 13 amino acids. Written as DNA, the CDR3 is TGTGCCAGCACCCAGGGGCGATACAATGAGCAGTTCTTC. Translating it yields CASTQGRYNEQFF.

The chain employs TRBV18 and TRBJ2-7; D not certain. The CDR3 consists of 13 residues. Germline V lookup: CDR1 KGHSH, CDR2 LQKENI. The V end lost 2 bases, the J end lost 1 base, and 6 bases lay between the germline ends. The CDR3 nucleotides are TGTGCCAGCTCACCAGCTAGGTCCTACGAGCAGTACTTC. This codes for CASSPARSYEQYF.

The CDR3 is CASSLFRGGAGETQYF. The CDR3 DNA follows: TGTGCCAGCAGCTTATTTCGCGGGGGGGCAGGAGAGACCCAGTACTTC. The rearrangement joins TRBV7-2 to TRBJ2-5; 9 nucleotides line up with TRBD2. Per germline, CDR1 SGHTA and CDR2 FQGNSA. This CDR3 is built from 16 residues. The V gene end was trimmed by 2 bases and the J gene end by 4 bases; junction bases not matched to a gene: 8.

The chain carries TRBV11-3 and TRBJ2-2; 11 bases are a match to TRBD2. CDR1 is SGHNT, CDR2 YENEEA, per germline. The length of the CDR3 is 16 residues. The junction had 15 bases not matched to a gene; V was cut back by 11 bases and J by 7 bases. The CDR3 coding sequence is TGTGCCTACACCCTAACTAGCGGGAGACCCATCGGGGAGCTGTTTTTT. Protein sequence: CAYTLTSGRPIGELFF. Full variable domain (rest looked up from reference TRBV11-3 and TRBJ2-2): EAGVVQSPRYKIIEKKQPVAFWCNPISGHNTLYWYLQNLGQGPELLIRYENEEAVDDSQLPKDRFSAERLKGVDSTLKIQPAELGDSAVYLCAYTLTSGRPIGELFFGEGSRLTVL.

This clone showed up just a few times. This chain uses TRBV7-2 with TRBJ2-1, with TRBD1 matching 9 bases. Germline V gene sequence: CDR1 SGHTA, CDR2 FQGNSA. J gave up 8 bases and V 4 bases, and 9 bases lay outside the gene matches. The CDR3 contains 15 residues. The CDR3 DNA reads TGTGCCAGCAGCTACCCCCGACAGGGGGTCCATGAGCAGTTCTTC. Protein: CASSYPRQGVHEQFF.

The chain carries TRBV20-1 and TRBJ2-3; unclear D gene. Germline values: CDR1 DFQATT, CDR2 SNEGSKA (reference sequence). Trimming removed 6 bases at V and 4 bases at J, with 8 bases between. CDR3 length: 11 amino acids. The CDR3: CSAASADTQYF. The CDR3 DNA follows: TGCAGTGCAGCGTCGGCAGATACGCAGTATTTT.

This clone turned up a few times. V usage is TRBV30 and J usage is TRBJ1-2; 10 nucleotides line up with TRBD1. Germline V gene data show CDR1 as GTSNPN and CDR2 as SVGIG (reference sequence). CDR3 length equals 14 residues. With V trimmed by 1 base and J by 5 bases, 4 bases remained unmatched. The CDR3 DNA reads TGTGCCTGGAGTGGAGAGGGACAGGGGTATGGCTACACCTTC. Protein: CAWSGEGQGYGYTF.

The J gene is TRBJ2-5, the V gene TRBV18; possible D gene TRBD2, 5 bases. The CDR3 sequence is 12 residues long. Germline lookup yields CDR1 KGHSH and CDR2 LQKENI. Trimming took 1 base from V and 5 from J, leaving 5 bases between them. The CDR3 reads CASSPRGETQYF. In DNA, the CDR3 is TGTGCCAGCTCACCACGCGGGGAGACCCAGTACTTC.

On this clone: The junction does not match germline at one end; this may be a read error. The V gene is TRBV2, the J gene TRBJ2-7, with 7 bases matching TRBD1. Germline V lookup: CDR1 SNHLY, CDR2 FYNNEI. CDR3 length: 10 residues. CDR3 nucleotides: TGTGCCAGTAGTGGGACAGCTGAGTACTTC. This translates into CASSGTAEYF.

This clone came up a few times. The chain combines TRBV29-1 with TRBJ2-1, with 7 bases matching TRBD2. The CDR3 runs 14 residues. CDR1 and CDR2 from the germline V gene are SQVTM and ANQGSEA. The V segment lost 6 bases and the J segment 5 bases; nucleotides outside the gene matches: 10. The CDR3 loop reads CSVGGERVNNEQFF. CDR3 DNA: TGCAGCGTGGGGGGGGAAAGGGTCAACAATGAGCAGTTCTTC.

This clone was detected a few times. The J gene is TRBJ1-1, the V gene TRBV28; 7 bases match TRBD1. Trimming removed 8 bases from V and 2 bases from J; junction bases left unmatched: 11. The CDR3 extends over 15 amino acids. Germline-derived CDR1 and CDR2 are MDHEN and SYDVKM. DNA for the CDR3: TGTGCCAGCGGCTCGACAGGGAAAGTCAACACTGAAGCTTTCTTT. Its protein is CASGSTGKVNTEAFF.

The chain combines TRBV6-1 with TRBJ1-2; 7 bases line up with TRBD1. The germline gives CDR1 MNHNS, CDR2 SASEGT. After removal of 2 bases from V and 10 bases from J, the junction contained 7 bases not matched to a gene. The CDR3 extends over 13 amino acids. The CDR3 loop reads CASSESDRDDYTF. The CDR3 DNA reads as TGTGCCAGCAGTGAATCCGACAGGGATGACTACACCTTC.

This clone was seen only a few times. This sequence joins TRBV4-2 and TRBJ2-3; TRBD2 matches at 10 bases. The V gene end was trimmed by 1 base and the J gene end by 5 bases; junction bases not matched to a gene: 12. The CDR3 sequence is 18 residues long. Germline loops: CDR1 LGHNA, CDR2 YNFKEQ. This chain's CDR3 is CASSQGRGPSGSIDTQYF. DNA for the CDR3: TGTGCCAGCAGCCAAGGCCGCGGGCCTAGCGGGAGTATAGATACGCAGTATTTT.

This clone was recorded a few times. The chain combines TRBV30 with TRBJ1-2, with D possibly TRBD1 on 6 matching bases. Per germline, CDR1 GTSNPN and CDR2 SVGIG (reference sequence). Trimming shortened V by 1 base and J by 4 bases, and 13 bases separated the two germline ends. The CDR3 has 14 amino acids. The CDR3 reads CAWSELGRGYGYTF. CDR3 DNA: TGTGCCTGGAGTGAATTAGGCAGGGGCTATGGCTACACCTTC.

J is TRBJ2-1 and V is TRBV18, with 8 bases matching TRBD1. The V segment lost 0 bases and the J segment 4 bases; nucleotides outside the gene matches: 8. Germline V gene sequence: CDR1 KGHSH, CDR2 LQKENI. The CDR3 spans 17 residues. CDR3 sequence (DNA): TGTGCCAGCTCACCACCCCGACAGGGGATGTGGTACAATGAGCAGTTCTTC. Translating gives CASSPPRQGMWYNEQFF.

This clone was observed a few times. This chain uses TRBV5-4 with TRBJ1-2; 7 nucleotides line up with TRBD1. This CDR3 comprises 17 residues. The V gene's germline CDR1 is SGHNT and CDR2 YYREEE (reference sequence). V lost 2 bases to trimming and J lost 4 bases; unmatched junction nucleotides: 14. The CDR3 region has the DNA TGTGCCAGCAGCTTTTCGTCTGCCCCAGGGGGTGCCTATGGCTACACCTTC. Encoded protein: CASSFSSAPGGAYGYTF.

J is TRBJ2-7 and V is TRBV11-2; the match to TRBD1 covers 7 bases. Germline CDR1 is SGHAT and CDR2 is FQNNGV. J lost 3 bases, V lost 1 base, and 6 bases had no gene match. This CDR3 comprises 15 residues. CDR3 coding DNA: TGTGCCAGCAGCTTAGGGGCAGGGGGTGGCTACGAGCAGTACTTC. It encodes CASSLGAGGGYEQYF. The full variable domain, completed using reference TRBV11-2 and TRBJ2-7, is EAGVAQSPRYKIIEKRQSVAFWCNPISGHATLYWYQQILGQGPKLLIQFQNNGVVDDSQLPKDRFSAERLKGVDSTLKIQPAKLEDSAVYLCASSLGAGGGYEQYFGPGTRLTVT.

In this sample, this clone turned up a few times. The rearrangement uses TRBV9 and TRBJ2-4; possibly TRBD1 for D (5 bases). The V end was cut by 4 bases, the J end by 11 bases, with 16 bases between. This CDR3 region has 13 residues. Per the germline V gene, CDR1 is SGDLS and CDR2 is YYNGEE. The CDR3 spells CASSSRLGVVQYF. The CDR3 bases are TGTGCCAGCAGCAGTCGATTAGGGGTAGTTCAGTACTTC.

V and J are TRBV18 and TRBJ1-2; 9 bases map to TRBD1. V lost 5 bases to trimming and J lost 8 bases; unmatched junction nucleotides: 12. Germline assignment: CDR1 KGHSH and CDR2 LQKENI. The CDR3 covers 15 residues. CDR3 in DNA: TGTGCCAGCTCAAATCTGGGGGACAGGGTTGTCGGCTACACCTTC. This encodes CASSNLGDRVVGYTF.

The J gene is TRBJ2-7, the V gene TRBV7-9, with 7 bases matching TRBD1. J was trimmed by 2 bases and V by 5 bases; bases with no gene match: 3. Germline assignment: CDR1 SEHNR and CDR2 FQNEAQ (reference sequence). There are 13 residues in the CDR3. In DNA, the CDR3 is TGTGCCAGCAGCAGGGACAGTACCTACGAGCAGTACTTC. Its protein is CASSRDSTYEQYF.

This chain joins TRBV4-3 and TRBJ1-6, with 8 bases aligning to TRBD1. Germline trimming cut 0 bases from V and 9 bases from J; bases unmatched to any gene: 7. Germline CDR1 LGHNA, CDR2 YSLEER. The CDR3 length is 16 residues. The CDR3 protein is CASSQDAPGGSSPLHF. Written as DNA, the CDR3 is TGCGCCAGCAGCCAAGATGCCCCAGGGGGCAGTTCACCCCTCCACTTT.

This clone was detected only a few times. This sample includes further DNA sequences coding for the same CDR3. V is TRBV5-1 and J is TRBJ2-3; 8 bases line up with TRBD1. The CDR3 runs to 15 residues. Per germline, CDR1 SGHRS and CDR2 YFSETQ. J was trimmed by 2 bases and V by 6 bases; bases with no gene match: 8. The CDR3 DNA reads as TGCGCCAGCACCACTTCAGGGGGCCCCACAGATACGCAGTATTTT. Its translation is CASTTSGGPTDTQYF.

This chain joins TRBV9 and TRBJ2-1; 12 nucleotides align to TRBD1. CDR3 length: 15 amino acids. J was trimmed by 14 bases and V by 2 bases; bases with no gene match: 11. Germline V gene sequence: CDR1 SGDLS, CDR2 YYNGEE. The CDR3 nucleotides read TGTGCCAGCAGCGTGGAGGGGACAGGGGGCGCGGGGGAGTTCTTC. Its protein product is CASSVEGTGGAGEFF.

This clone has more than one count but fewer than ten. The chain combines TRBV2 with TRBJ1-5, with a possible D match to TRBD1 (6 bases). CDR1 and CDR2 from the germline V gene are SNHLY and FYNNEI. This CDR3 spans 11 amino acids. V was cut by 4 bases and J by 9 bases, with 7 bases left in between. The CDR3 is CASSVQGPQHF. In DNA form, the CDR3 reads TGTGCCAGCAGTGTACAGGGGCCCCAGCATTTT.

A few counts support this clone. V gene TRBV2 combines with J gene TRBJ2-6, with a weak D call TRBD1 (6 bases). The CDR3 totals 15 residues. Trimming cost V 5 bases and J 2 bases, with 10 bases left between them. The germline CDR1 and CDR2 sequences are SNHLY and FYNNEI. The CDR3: CASSNNRAGANVLTF. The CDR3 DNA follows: TGTGCCAGCAGTAACAACAGGGCTGGGGCCAACGTCCTGACTTTC.

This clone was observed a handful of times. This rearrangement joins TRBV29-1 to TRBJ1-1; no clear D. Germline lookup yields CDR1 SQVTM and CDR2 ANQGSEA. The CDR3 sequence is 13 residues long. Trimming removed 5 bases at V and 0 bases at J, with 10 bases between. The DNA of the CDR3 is TGCAGCGTTTCTACCTTGGTGAACACTGAAGCTTTCTTT. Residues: CSVSTLVNTEAFF.

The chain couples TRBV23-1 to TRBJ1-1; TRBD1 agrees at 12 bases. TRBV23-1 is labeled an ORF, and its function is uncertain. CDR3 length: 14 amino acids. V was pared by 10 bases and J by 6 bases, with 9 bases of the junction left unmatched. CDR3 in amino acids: CAIIRGTGGPEAFF. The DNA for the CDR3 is TGCGCCATAATACGAGGGACAGGGGGCCCTGAAGCTTTCTTT.